This T cell receptor beta chain stems from a study of early T cells in non-severe SARS-CoV-2 infection. Study background: Sequencing input comprised bulk RNA from unsorted whole blood; chain pairing was not available.

TCRdb ran MiXCR on the 5' RACE reads and lists one entry per CDR3 protein. The sample consists of roughly 20,000 distinct CDR3 sequences, less than 5% of them appearing once. This clonotype occurred many times. V gave up 3 bases and J gave up 0 bases, with 12 bases separating them. CDR3 length equals 16 residues. Germline-derived CDR1 and CDR2 are ENHRY and SYGVKD. The genes are TRBV10-3 and TRBJ1-5; a possible D gene is TRBD1 (5 bases). This TCR was sampled from an adult who was a healthcare worker with PCR-confirmed SARS-CoV-2 infection or an uninfected control (not recorded which). Sequencing was performed on whole blood. Written as DNA, the CDR3 is TGTGCCATCAGTGACGGCAGGACATTTAGCAATCAGCCCCAGCATTTT. As protein: CAISDGRTFSNQPQHF.